Below, 18 T cell receptor beta chains from the same sample are listed, as sequenced in a study of T cell repertoires in cytomegalovirus infection. MiXCR was run by TCRdb on the reads, yielding one entry per CDR3 protein. The sample has hundreds of thousands of distinct CDR3 sequences; around a third are singletons. Their target antigens are unknown. The sequenced sample was cultured PBMCs, obtained from culture after CMV antigen stimulation. These receptors came from a human donor in good health (CMV status not recorded). Some clones in this sample may be carry-over from other donors' samples.

The CDR3 bases are TGTGCCAGCAGCTTGGCGAGGGCCCCTGGGGAGCTGTTTTTT. It specifies CASSLARAPGELFF. This rearrangement joins TRBV7-6 to TRBJ2-2; possible D gene TRBD2, 5 bases. With 3 bases removed from V and 8 bases from J, the gap between germline ends came to 13 bases. The CDR3 has 14 residues. Per the germline V gene, CDR1 is SGHVS and CDR2 is FNYEAQ.

V gene TRBV6-1 combines with J gene TRBJ2-1; TRBD2 aligns across 12 bases. CDR3 size: 15 residues. J gave up 3 bases and V 4 bases, and 1 base lay outside the gene matches. CDR1 is MNHNS, CDR2 SASEGT, per germline. In nucleotides, the CDR3 is TGTGCCAGCAGTGGACTAGCGGGGGACTACAATGAGCAGTTCTTC. Translated: CASSGLAGDYNEQFF.

This clonotype came up a few times. The CDR3 bases are TGTGCCAGCTCACCACTGCCAGGGGATAATTCACCCCTCCACTTT. It yields the protein CASSPLPGDNSPLHF. The chain has TRBV18 and TRBJ1-6, with D possibly being TRBD1 (6 bases). The germline gives CDR1 KGHSH, CDR2 LQKENI. V lost 1 base and J 5 bases, leaving 9 bases between the germline ends. This CDR3 comprises 15 residues.

This clonotype appeared many times. V gene TRBV7-2 combines with J gene TRBJ2-3, with 7 positions matching TRBD2. This CDR3 contains 15 residues. Germline CDR1 SGHTA, CDR2 FQGNSA. Unmatched junction bases numbered 12, after V lost 4 bases and J lost 8 bases. CDR3 sequence (DNA): TGTGCCAGCAGCTCCCTAGCGGTAGAGGGAAGTACGCAGTATTTT. Protein sequence: CASSSLAVEGSTQYF.

This clonotype appeared a few times. The chain joins TRBV7-2 to TRBJ1-3; 9 nucleotides line up with TRBD1. The CDR3 totals 15 residues. The V and J ends lost 7 bases and 5 bases, in that order; junction bases with no gene match: 9. The germline CDR1 and CDR2 sequences are SGHTA and FQGNSA. In DNA form, the CDR3 reads TGTGCCAGCAACTCCGGGGGGACAGGGCGAAACACCATATATTTT. Protein sequence: CASNSGGTGRNTIYF.

This clonotype was seen ten or more times. The rearrangement joins TRBV7-2 to TRBJ1-2; the D gene is possibly TRBD1 (5 bases). Looked up from germline, CDR1 is SGHTA and CDR2 is FQGNSA. This CDR3 has 14 amino acids. Trimming stripped 1 base from V and 6 bases from J, with 12 bases between. DNA of the CDR3: TGTGCCAGCAGCTTAGGCCGACAGAATGATGGCTACACCTTC. As protein: CASSLGRQNDGYTF. The entire variable domain, with the rest obtained from reference TRBV7-2 and TRBJ1-2, is as follows: GAGVSQSPSNKVTEKGKDVELRCDPISGHTALYWYRQSLGQGLEFLIYFQGNSAPDKSGLPSDRFSAERTGGSVSTLTIQRTQQEDSAVYLCASSLGRQNDGYTFGSGTRLTVV.

V gene TRBV7-2 combines with J gene TRBJ1-5, with D hard to call. The CDR3 sequence is 13 residues long. The germline gives CDR1 SGHTA, CDR2 FQGNSA. Trimming cost V 5 bases and J 7 bases, with 12 bases left between them. The CDR3: CASSPQTRQPQHF. In nucleotides, the CDR3 is TGTGCCAGCAGCCCTCAAACTAGGCAGCCCCAGCATTTT.

The chain combines TRBV12-3 or TRBV12-4 with TRBJ1-6; 8 bases are a match to TRBD1. Trimming removed 4 bases from V and 6 bases from J; junction bases left unmatched: 8. There are 16 residues in the CDR3. Written as DNA, the CDR3 is TGTGCCAGCAGTTCAACACCGGGACAGGTTAATTCACCCCTCCACTTT. Translated, it gives CASSSTPGQVNSPLHF.

The chain employs TRBV6-1 and TRBJ1-4, with D unresolved. The CDR3 sequence is 11 residues long. V was shortened by 4 bases and J by 10 bases, with 7 bases between the two germline ends. Germline values: CDR1 MNHNS, CDR2 SASEGT. The CDR3 sequence is CASSATRKLFF. The CDR3 DNA reads TGTGCCAGCAGTGCGACACGAAAACTGTTTTTT.

This clonotype was detected ten times or more. The chain combines TRBV7-8 with TRBJ2-2; TRBD2 might be the D (6 bases). Germline V CDR1 and CDR2: SGHVS, FQNEAQ. The CDR3 has 15 residues. V was pared by 5 bases and J by 5 bases, with 15 bases between. The CDR3 DNA sequence: TGTGCCAGCAGCCGGCGCAGCGGGTCGACCGGGGAGCTGTTTTTT. Translating gives CASSRRSGSTGELFF.

The rearrangement joins TRBV7-2 to TRBJ2-7; 9 bases line up with TRBD1. With V trimmed by 3 bases and J by 5 bases, 5 bases remained unmatched. This CDR3 is built from 14 residues. Germline loops: CDR1 SGHTA, CDR2 FQGNSA. CDR3 in DNA: TGTGCCAGCAGCTTGGACAGGGGAGGTCACGAGCAGTACTTC. This sequence encodes CASSLDRGGHEQYF.

CDR3: CSARDRLAGGDEQYF. CDR3 bases: TGCAGTGCTAGAGACCGACTAGCGGGAGGTGACGAGCAGTACTTC. The chain has TRBV20-1 and TRBJ2-7; 13 bases are a match to TRBD2. The CDR3 is 15 amino acids. From germline, CDR1 is DFQATT and CDR2 SNEGSKA (reference sequence). The J segment lost 5 bases and the V segment lost 0 bases, leaving 4 bases of the junction unmatched.

This clonotype has a count of ten or more. The rearrangement uses TRBV6-1 and TRBJ2-7, with 7 bases matching TRBD1. Germline loops: CDR1 MNHNS, CDR2 SASEGT. With 6 bases clipped from V and 0 bases from J, the junction kept 8 bases outside the gene matches. The CDR3 runs to 15 residues. CDR3 in DNA: TGTGCCAGCAGGGGCGGACAGGATAGCTCCTACGAGCAGTACTTC. The encoded protein is CASRGGQDSSYEQYF.

This clonotype occurred many times. The DNA for the CDR3 is TGTGCCAGCACCGTCGGGGTTAGCTCCTACAATGAGCAGTTCTTC. Protein sequence: CASTVGVSSYNEQFF. The V and J genes are TRBV7-2 and TRBJ2-1, with a tentative D call TRBD2 (5 bases). Germline V CDR1 and CDR2: SGHTA, FQGNSA. CDR3 length: 15 residues. V lost 7 bases and J lost 0, with 13 bases in between.

This clonotype was seen repeatedly, ten times or more. J is TRBJ2-1 and V is TRBV7-2; 7 bases agree with TRBD2. CDR3 size: 18 residues. From germline, CDR1 is SGHTA and CDR2 FQGNSA. V was pared by 3 bases and J by 3 bases, with 14 bases of the junction left unmatched. The CDR3 loop reads CASSFTLTFTGGYNEQFF. Written as DNA, the CDR3 is TGTGCCAGCAGCTTTACACTGACCTTTACGGGAGGCTACAATGAGCAGTTCTTC.

V is TRBV7-6 and J is TRBJ1-6, with D hard to call. V was pared by 11 bases and J by 6 bases, with 17 bases between. The V gene's germline CDR1 is SGHVS and CDR2 FNYEAQ. The CDR3 extends over 14 amino acids. The DNA for the CDR3 is TGTGCCCTTTACCGCGGCGGAACTAATTCACCCCTCCACTTT. Translation: CALYRGGTNSPLHF.

This clonotype came up a few times. The chain employs TRBV6-6 and TRBJ2-7, with no clear D. Germline-derived CDR1 and CDR2 are MNHNY and SVGAGI (reference sequence). The germline V and J ends were trimmed by 5 bases and 3 bases, with 5 bases remaining between them. The CDR3 has 11 amino acids. CDR3 amino acids: CASSNDYEQYF. The CDR3 DNA sequence: TGTGCCAGCAGTAATGACTACGAGCAGTACTTC.

This clonotype was seen at least ten times. The chain combines TRBV2 with TRBJ1-1, with no clear D. CDR3 length equals 11 residues. From germline, CDR1 is SNHLY and CDR2 FYNNEI. Trimming left V 6 bases short and J 3 bases short, with 5 bases between. This CDR3 is CASSRDTEAFF. The CDR3 bases are TGTGCCAGCAGCCGGGACACTGAAGCTTTCTTT.